Sequencing of this T cell receptor beta chain was carried out in a study of regulatory T cells in long-lasting Graves disease. The CDR3 has 14 residues. Germline V gene data show CDR1 as DFQATT and CDR2 as SNEGSKA (reference sequence). Between the trimmed V and J ends, which lost 0 bases and 2 bases, there was a span of 9 bases. The time point denotes: newly diagnosed GD, antithyroid drugs for less than 3 months. With RNA extracted from PBMCs as input, the TCR library was made. Relying on iRepertoire HTBI primers and Arm-PCR of CDR3 regions, the team built TCR beta libraries. In TCRdb, the multiplex PCR reads were re-called with MiXCR into one record per CDR3 protein. The data hold 550,000 to 600,000 distinct CDR3 sequences, with about 16% observed a single time. This same sample was also part of a study on T cells in Graves' hyperthyroidism and ophthalmopathy.

The material was peripheral blood mononuclear cells (PBMCs), obtained at new diagnosis, from a patient treated with antithyroid drugs. This TCR derives from a man aged 18-30 years with Graves disease. The genes are TRBV20-1 and TRBJ2-3; D is uncertain. CDR3 DNA sequence: TGCAGTGCTAGAGATATATACCTCACAGATACGCAGTATTTT. Translated, it gives CSARDIYLTDTQYF.